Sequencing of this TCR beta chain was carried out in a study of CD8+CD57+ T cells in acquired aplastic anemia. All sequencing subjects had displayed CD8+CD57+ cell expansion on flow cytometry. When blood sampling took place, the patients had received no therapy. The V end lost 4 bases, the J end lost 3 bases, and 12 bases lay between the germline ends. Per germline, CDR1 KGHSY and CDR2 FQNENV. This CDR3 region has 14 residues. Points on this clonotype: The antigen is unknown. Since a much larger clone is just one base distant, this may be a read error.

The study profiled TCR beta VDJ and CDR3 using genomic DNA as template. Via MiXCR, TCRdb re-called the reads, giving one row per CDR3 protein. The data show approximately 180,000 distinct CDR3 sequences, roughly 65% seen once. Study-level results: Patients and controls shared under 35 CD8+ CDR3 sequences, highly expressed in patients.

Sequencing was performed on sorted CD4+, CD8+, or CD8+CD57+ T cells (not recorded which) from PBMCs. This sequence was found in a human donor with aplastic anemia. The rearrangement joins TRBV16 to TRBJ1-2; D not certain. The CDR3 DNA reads TGTGCCAGCAGCCGCTCGTTGAGGGACTATGGCTACACCTTC. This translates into CASSRSLRDYGYTF.